Following are 30 T cell receptor beta chains from one sample sequenced in a study of T cell responses to AZD1222 COVID-19 vaccine. The repertoire was sequenced with immunoSEQ multiplex PCR; TCRdb's copy has only in-frame clones and lacks some. The sample yields some 120,000 clones, around 87% seen once. Specimen: peripheral blood, collected 28 days after the second AZD1222 dose. The source of these receptors is an adult who received the AZD1222 COVID-19 vaccine.

This rearrangement joins TRBV2 to TRBJ2-1; D is possibly TRBD1 (6 bases). The CDR3 contains 13 residues. Trimming cost V 9 bases and J 6 bases, with 15 bases left between them. Germline lookup yields CDR1 SNHLY and CDR2 FYNNEI. The CDR3 DNA follows: TGTGCCAGGGGGGCAGGTTTGTTCAATGAGCAGTTCTTC. Its protein product is CARGAGLFNEQFF.

The chain carries TRBV5-1 and TRBJ1-6; TRBD1 is a possible D gene (6 bases). This CDR3 region has 18 residues. V was shortened by 4 bases and J by 8 bases, with 25 bases between the two germline ends. Germline CDR1 reads SGHRS; CDR2 reads YFSETQ. DNA of the CDR3: TGCGCCAGCAGCCACGGACGTAATAGGGGGATCGGGGATTCACCCCTCCACTTT. Translated, it gives CASSHGRNRGIGDSPLHF.

V gene TRBV5-5 combines with J gene TRBJ1-6, with 7 bases that match TRBD1. Trimming took 3 bases from V and 3 from J; bases not matched to a gene: 3. The CDR3 loop spans 15 amino acids. Germline V CDR1 and CDR2: SGHKS, YYEKEE (reference sequence). The CDR3 loop reads CASSSTGFYNSPLHF. The CDR3 DNA reads TGTGCCAGCAGCTCGACAGGGTTCTATAATTCACCCCTCCACTTT. Looking up the rest from reference TRBV5-5 and TRBJ1-6 gives the full variable domain: DAGVTQSPTHLIKTRGQQVTLRCSPISGHKSVSWYQQVLGQGPQFIFQYYEKEERGRGNFPDRFSARQFPNYSSELNVNALLLGDSALYLCASSSTGFYNSPLHFGNGTRLTVT.

This chain connects TRBV10-1 to TRBJ2-3; 8 nucleotides agree with TRBD2. There are 18 residues in the CDR3. Losses at the gene ends were 6 bases for V and 0 bases for J; bases not matched to a gene: 14. Germline CDR1 is WNHNN and CDR2 is SYGVQD (reference sequence). CDR3 sequence reads: CASSPIAGIVPSTDTQYF. CDR3 DNA: TGCGCCAGCAGCCCGATAGCGGGGATCGTCCCTAGCACAGATACGCAGTATTTT.

J is TRBJ2-2 and V is TRBV7-9; TRBD2 agrees at 7 bases. This CDR3 contains 14 residues. With 8 bases clipped from V and 1 base from J, the junction kept 4 bases outside the gene matches. Germline assignment: CDR1 SEHNR and CDR2 FQNEAQ (reference sequence). The CDR3 DNA sequence: TGTGCCAGCGGGACTATCCAGAACACCGGGGAGCTGTTTTTT. Translating gives CASGTIQNTGELFF.

In this sample, this clone turned up a few times. The V call is TRBV27, the J call TRBJ2-3; D uncertain. This CDR3 contains 14 residues. V lost 3 bases, J lost 0 bases, and 7 bases lay in between. From germline, CDR1 is MNHEY and CDR2 SMNVEV (reference sequence). The CDR3 loop reads CASSFGASTDTQYF. The CDR3 region has the DNA TGTGCCAGCAGTTTTGGAGCTAGCACAGATACGCAGTATTTT.

The gene calls are TRBV7-9 and TRBJ1-1, with D perhaps matching TRBD1 (6 bases). The V and J ends lost 4 bases and 0 bases respectively, with 21 bases between them. Germline lookup yields CDR1 SEHNR and CDR2 FQNEAQ (reference sequence). CDR3 length: 18 residues. The CDR3 nucleotides read TGTGCCAGCAGCTCAGACGGCCGGGACAAAGTAATGAACACTGAAGCTTTCTTT. Protein product: CASSSDGRDKVMNTEAFF.

The chain has TRBV4-3 and TRBJ1-1, with D unresolved. Per germline, CDR1 LGHNA and CDR2 YSLEER. The CDR3 runs 13 residues. The V end lost 0 bases, the J end lost 7 bases, and 9 bases lay between the germline ends. The CDR3, as DNA: TGCGCCAGCAGCCAAGATTGGGATAATGAAGCTTTCTTT. Translation: CASSQDWDNEAFF.

This clone was seen just once. This sequence joins TRBV29-1 and TRBJ1-1, with D possibly being TRBD1 (6 bases). Trimming pared 7 bases from V and 3 bases from J, leaving 12 bases between. This CDR3 comprises 12 residues. Germline V gene lookup returns CDR1 SQVTM and CDR2 ANQGSEA. CDR3 DNA: TGCAGCGGTACAGGGCAGGACACTGAAGCTTTCTTT. Residues: CSGTGQDTEAFF.

The V and J genes are TRBV18 and TRBJ1-2; 7 bases map to TRBD1. J was trimmed by 6 bases and V by 2 bases; bases with no gene match: 6. Germline loops: CDR1 KGHSH, CDR2 LQKENI. The CDR3 covers 14 residues. CDR3 DNA: TGTGCCAGCTCACCAAGAACAGGGGACGATGGCTACACCTTC. As protein: CASSPRTGDDGYTF.

This clone was counted a few times. The J gene is TRBJ2-7, the V gene TRBV15; no firm D call. Germline values: CDR1 LNHNV, CDR2 YYDKDF (reference sequence). This CDR3 contains 15 residues. V dropped 5 bases and J dropped 0 bases, with 14 bases sitting between them. The CDR3 DNA reads as TGTGCCACCAGCTTGTCACCCGGTTTCTCCTACGAGCAGTACTTC. Its protein product is CATSLSPGFSYEQYF.

The chain couples TRBV11-2 to TRBJ2-5; 9 nucleotides align to TRBD1. This CDR3 region has 15 residues. CDR1 SGHAT and CDR2 FQNNGV come from the germline V gene. Trimming cost V 1 base and J 6 bases; bases outside gene matches: 6. Here the CDR3 DNA reads TGTGCCAGCAGCTTAGGTTTGGGACAGGGAAAGACCCAGTACTTC. Protein: CASSLGLGQGKTQYF.

The V gene is TRBV4-1, the J gene TRBJ1-3; unclear D gene. The V end was cut by 0 bases, the J end by 7 bases, with 13 bases between. Germline V lookup: CDR1 MGHRA, CDR2 YSYEKL. This CDR3 region has 15 residues. The CDR3 bases are TGCGCCAGCAGCCAAGACCGGGGTACGTTTAACACCATATATTTT. This encodes CASSQDRGTFNTIYF.

The rearrangement links TRBV7-3 to TRBJ2-5, with 7 nucleotides matching TRBD2. Germline loops: CDR1 SGHTA, CDR2 FQGTGA. The CDR3 contains 14 residues. V was clipped by 6 bases and J by 2 bases; unmatched bases: 6. For the CDR3, the DNA is TGTGCCAGCAGTCTTTTCGGGGGGCAAGAGACCCAGTACTTC. Its translation is CASSLFGGQETQYF.

The chain carries TRBV4-3 and TRBJ2-5, with TRBD1 as a possible D gene (5 bases). Germline V gene sequence: CDR1 LGHNA, CDR2 YSLEER. The CDR3 totals 15 residues. The ends were cut back, 4 bases at V and 3 bases at J, with 15 bases in the middle. The CDR3 region has the DNA TGCGCCAGCAGCCGATTCCGGACATATAAAGAGACCCAGTACTTC. As protein: CASSRFRTYKETQYF.

Here the CDR3 reads CASIQGTNSYEQYF. DNA of the CDR3: TGTGCCAGCATTCAGGGGACCAACTCCTACGAGCAGTACTTC. The rearrangement links TRBV2 to TRBJ2-7, with D perhaps matching TRBD1 (6 bases). CDR1 SNHLY and CDR2 FYNNEI come from the germline V gene. The germline V and J ends were trimmed by 7 bases and 0 bases, with 13 bases remaining between them. The CDR3 is 14 residues long.

The chain links TRBV28 to TRBJ1-5; D may be TRBD1 (6 bases). CDR1 and CDR2 (germline): MDHEN, SYDVKM. The CDR3 covers 15 residues. V lost 4 bases and J 4 bases, leaving 14 bases between the germline ends. CDR3 in amino acids: CASSWGAWGNQPQHF. The CDR3 nucleotides are TGTGCCAGCAGTTGGGGGGCTTGGGGAAATCAGCCCCAGCATTTT. Based on the CDR3 plus reference TRBV28 and TRBJ1-5, the full variable domain is DVKVTQSSRYLVKRTGEKVFLECVQDMDHENMFWYRQDPGLGLRLIYFSYDVKMKEKGDIPEGYSVSREKKERFSLILESASTNQTSMYLCASSWGAWGNQPQHFGDGTRLSIL.

This chain joins TRBV11-3 and TRBJ1-6, with 7 bases fitting TRBD1. The CDR3 runs to 15 residues. CDR1 SGHNT and CDR2 YENEEA come from the germline V gene. Trimming took 5 bases from V and 7 from J; bases not matched to a gene: 8. This chain's CDR3 is CASSDRQGPNSPLHF. The CDR3 DNA reads TGTGCCAGCAGCGACAGACAGGGTCCAAATTCACCCCTCCACTTT.

As DNA, the CDR3 is TGCGCCAGCAGCGTACAGGGGGGCGCCTACAATGAGCAGTTCTTC. This codes for CASSVQGGAYNEQFF. This chain links TRBV5-1 with TRBJ2-1; 8 bases map to TRBD1. V shed 4 bases and J 2 bases; nucleotides not matched to a gene: 5. Germline loops: CDR1 SGHRS, CDR2 YFSETQ. This CDR3 has 15 residues.

V and J are TRBV12-3 or TRBV12-4 and TRBJ1-2; no definite D call. The CDR3 is made up of 13 amino acids. The germline V and J ends were trimmed by 8 bases and 7 bases, with 17 bases remaining between them. In nucleotides, the CDR3 is TGTGCCAGCTGCCCCGCGCGGGCGTTTGGCTACACCTTC. This gives the protein CASCPARAFGYTF.

This clone was seen a single time. The chain links TRBV2 to TRBJ1-5; tentative D call: TRBD1 (5 bases). CDR1 is SNHLY and CDR2 is FYNNEI in the germline V gene. V lost 5 bases and J lost 0, with 17 bases in between. The CDR3 contains 17 residues. In DNA form, the CDR3 reads TGTGCCAGCAGTTACTTAGGACAAGTTAATAGCAATCAGCCCCAGCATTTT. Protein sequence: CASSYLGQVNSNQPQHF.

V and J are TRBV11-3 and TRBJ2-3; 8 bases are a match to TRBD1. V lost 1 base and J lost 4; bases outside the gene matches: 16. The CDR3 has 19 residues. Germline values: CDR1 SGHNT, CDR2 YENEEA. CDR3: CASSLGELAGTGVADTQYF. The CDR3, as DNA: TGTGCCAGCAGCTTAGGGGAGCTGGCTGGGACAGGCGTCGCAGATACGCAGTATTTT.

CDR3 nucleotides: TGTGCCAGCAGCCCCGATCCCTCTGGAAACACCATATATTTT. Translating it yields CASSPDPSGNTIYF. The chain recombines TRBV11-3 with TRBJ1-3; D unresolved. The V end was cut by 5 bases, the J end by 0 bases, with 8 bases between. This CDR3 spans 14 amino acids. Per the germline V gene, CDR1 is SGHNT and CDR2 is YENEEA.

The V and J genes are TRBV4-1 and TRBJ1-3; weak D call: TRBD1 (5 bases). Looked up from germline, CDR1 is MGHRA and CDR2 is YSYEKL. With 2 bases removed from V and 3 bases from J, the gap between germline ends came to 14 bases. This CDR3 contains 16 residues. This CDR3 reads CASSQPSGVGGNTIYF. The DNA of the CDR3 is TGCGCCAGCAGCCAACCCTCGGGGGTAGGTGGAAACACCATATATTTT.

The V gene is TRBV13, the J gene TRBJ1-6, with 8 bases that match TRBD1. V dropped 5 bases and J dropped 8; count of bases not matched to a gene: 8. Germline CDR1 is PRHDT and CDR2 is FYEKMQ (reference sequence). This CDR3 spans 15 amino acids. The CDR3 DNA reads as TGTGCCAGCAGCGCGGGACAGGACTTGGATTCACCCCTCCACTTT. Amino acid sequence: CASSAGQDLDSPLHF. Filled out from reference TRBV13 and TRBJ1-6, the complete variable domain reads AAGVIQSPRHLIKEKRETATLKCYPIPRHDTVYWYQQGPGQDPQFLISFYEKMQSDKGSIPDRFSAQQFSDYHSELNMSSLELGDSALYFCASSAGQDLDSPLHFGNGTRLTVT.

This clone was seen once. The rearrangement joins TRBV19 to TRBJ1-5, with 10 nucleotides matching TRBD1. Looked up from germline, CDR1 is LNHDA and CDR2 is SQIVND (reference sequence). The CDR3 is 16 residues long. V shed 0 bases and J 4 bases; nucleotides not matched to a gene: 3. The CDR3, as DNA: TGTGCCAGTAGTATAGAAGGGACAGGGGTAAATCAGCCCCAGCATTTT. This encodes CASSIEGTGVNQPQHF.

The rearrangement uses TRBV19 and TRBJ1-5; 10 positions match TRBD1. The germline CDR1 and CDR2 sequences are LNHDA and SQIVND (reference sequence). Trimming at V came to 4 bases and at J to 7 bases, leaving 4 bases not matched to a gene. The CDR3 covers 14 residues. DNA for the CDR3: TGTGCCAGTAGTAGGGGACAGGGGATACAGCCCCAGCATTTT. Translation: CASSRGQGIQPQHF.

This chain links TRBV19 with TRBJ1-6; D unresolved. The CDR3 length is 14 residues. V lost 11 bases to trimming and J lost 0 bases, with 11 bases between them. Germline V gene lookup returns CDR1 LNHDA and CDR2 SQIVND (reference sequence). The chain's CDR3 is CASKKGSYNSPLHF. CDR3 coding DNA: TGTGCCTCAAAAAAGGGCTCCTATAATTCACCCCTCCACTTT.

Comments on this clone: The junction and the germline gene differ at one end; a read error may be behind it. V and J are TRBV7-7 and TRBJ2-3, with TRBD1 identical over 7 bases. Germline CDR1 SSHAT, CDR2 FNYEAQ (reference sequence). This CDR3 is 13 amino acids long. CDR3 sequence: CASSFGATGDKYF. CDR3 in DNA: TGTGCTAGCAGCTTTGGGGCTACAGGGGACAAGTATTTT.

This clone was observed a handful of times. This chain connects TRBV12-3 or TRBV12-4 to TRBJ1-2, with a tentative D call TRBD1 (5 bases). V lost 0 bases to trimming and J lost 6 bases, with 8 bases between them. This CDR3 spans 13 amino acids. DNA for the CDR3: TGTGCCAGCAGTTTAGCGACAGCCAATGGCTACACCTTC. This translates into CASSLATANGYTF.